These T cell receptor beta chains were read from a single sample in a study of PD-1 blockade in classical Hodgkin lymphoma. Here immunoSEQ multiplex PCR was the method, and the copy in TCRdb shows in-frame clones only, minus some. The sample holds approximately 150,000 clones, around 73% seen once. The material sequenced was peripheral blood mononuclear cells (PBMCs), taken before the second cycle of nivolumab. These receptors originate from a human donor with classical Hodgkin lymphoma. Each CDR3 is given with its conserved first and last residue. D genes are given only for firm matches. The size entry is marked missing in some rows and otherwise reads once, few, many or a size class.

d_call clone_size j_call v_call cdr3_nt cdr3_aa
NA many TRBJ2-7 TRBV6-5 TGTGCCAGCAGTTACTCGAAGTTGCAGCCCTCCTACGAGCAGTACTTC CASSYSKLQPSYEQYF
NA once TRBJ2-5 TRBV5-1 TGCGCCAGCAGTTTGAGGGGTGAGACCCAGTACTTC CASSLRGETQYF
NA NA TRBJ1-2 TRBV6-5 TGTGCCAGCAGACCGACCCGGGACTATGGCTACACCTTC CASRPTRDYGYTF
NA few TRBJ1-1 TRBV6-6 TGTGCCAGCAGCTTCGAACACGGGAGTGTGCCTGAAGCTTTCTTT CASSFEHGSVPEAFF
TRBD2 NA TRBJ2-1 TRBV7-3 TGTGCCAGCAGCTTAACCCCGATACCGGGGGGGCCAACCGATGAGCAGTTCTTC CASSLTPIPGGPTDEQFF
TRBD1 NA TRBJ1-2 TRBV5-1 TGCGCCAGCAGCGACACCGGGACAGGGATCTATGGCTACACCTTC CASSDTGTGIYGYTF
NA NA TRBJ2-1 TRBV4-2 TGTGCCAGCAGCCAAGCCTCCGGGCGGGATCGCTCCTACAATGAGCAGTTCTTC CASSQASGRDRSYNEQFF
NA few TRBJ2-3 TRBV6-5 TGTGCCAGCAACCGAGGGGGAGGTAGCACAGATACGCAGTATTTT CASNRGGGSTDTQYF
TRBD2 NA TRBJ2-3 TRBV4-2 TGTGCCAGCAGCCAAGGCCCCGGGAGCGCGGGAGGCCCCCGGGATACGCAGTATTTT CASSQGPGSAGGPRDTQYF
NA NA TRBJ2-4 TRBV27 TGTGACAGGGCAGCCAAAAACATTCAGTACTTC CDRAAKNIQYF
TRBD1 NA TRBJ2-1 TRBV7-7 TGTGCCAGCAGCTCACAGGGGGAAGATGAGCAGTTCTTC CASSSQGEDEQFF
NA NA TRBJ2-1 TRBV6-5 TGTGCCAGCAATGGTTTAGCGCGGAATGAGCAGTTCTTC CASNGLARNEQFF
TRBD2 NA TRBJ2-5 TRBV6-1 TGTGCCAGCAGGAGGACTAGCGGGAGACAAGAGACCCAGCACTTC CASRRTSGRQETQHF
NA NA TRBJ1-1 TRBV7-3 TGTGCCAGCAGCGCCTCCGGGCGGGCGACTGAAGCTTTCTTT CASSASGRATEAFF
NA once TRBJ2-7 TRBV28 TGTGCCAGCAGTTTGTCCGGGAACTCCTACGAGCAGTACTTC CASSLSGNSYEQYF
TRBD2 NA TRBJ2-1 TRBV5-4 TGTGCCAGCAGCTTGGGGACTAGCGGGAGCAATGAGCAGTTCTTC CASSLGTSGSNEQFF
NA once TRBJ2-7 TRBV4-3 TGCGCCAGCAGCCAAGCCGGGGATAGCTCCTACGAGCAGTACTTC CASSQAGDSSYEQYF
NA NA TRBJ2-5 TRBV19 TGTGCCAGTAGTATCCCAGCTCAAGAGACCCAGTACTTC CASSIPAQETQYF
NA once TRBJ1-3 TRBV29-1 TGCAGCGTTGAAGTCTCTGGAAACACCATATATTTT CSVEVSGNTIYF
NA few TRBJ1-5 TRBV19 TGTGCCAGTAGTATCCCTCCCCGGTGGGGGGGCAATCAGCCCCAGCATTTT CASSIPPRWGGNQPQHF
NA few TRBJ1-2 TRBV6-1 TGTGCCAGCAGTGAAGAAACAGTGACCGGCTACACCTTC CASSEETVTGYTF
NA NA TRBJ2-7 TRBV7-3 TGTGCCAGCAGCCTTAATGGGGGGTCATCCTACGAGCAGTACTTC CASSLNGGSSYEQYF
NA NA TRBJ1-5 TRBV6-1 TGTGCCAGCAGCCCGACAGGCCTCAATCAGCCCCAGCATTTT CASSPTGLNQPQHF
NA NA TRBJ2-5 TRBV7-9 TGTGCCAGCGACACCTCCTCGATCCAAGAGACCCAGTACTTC CASDTSSIQETQYF
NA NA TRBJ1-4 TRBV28 TGTGCCAGCAGTTTATCCGCGCCAGCATCAAGGAATGAAAAACTGTTTTTT CASSLSAPASRNEKLFF
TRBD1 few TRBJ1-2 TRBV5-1 TGCGCCAGCAGAGTCGGACAGGGAGGAAGAGGCTACACCTTC CASRVGQGGRGYTF